In this sample, the clone carrying this T cell receptor (beta chain) turned up many times. The data were taken from a study of T cells in Graves' hyperthyroidism and ophthalmopathy. Amplified TCR beta CDR3 regions derived from RNA transcripts. HTBI primers drove first-round RT-PCR of the TCR CDR3. TCRdb ran MiXCR on the multiplex PCR reads and lists one entry per CDR3 protein. The data show more than 500,000 distinct CDR3 sequences, about 15% seen once. This CDR3 is 18 amino acids long. From germline, CDR1 is MDHEN and CDR2 SYDVKM. J gave up 2 bases and V 6 bases, and 14 bases lay outside the gene matches.

The receptor was isolated from a middle-aged woman with Graves' ophthalmopathy. Sequencing input: blood. The chain combines TRBV28 with TRBJ1-5, with 9 bases aligning to TRBD1. This CDR3 is CASSSGTGLPWGNQPQHF. The CDR3 nucleotides read TGTGCCAGCAGCTCCGGGACAGGGTTACCCTGGGGCAATCAGCCCCAGCATTTT.